These T cell receptor beta chains were read from a single sample in a study of blood T cell repertoires in COVID-19. The table came from immunoSEQ multiplex PCR; TCRdb's copy has only in-frame clones and leaves some out. This repertoire shows 150,000 to 200,000 clones, roughly 80% found once; its top ten account for approximately 2.8%. Sequences were obtained from peripheral blood. The receptors shown here come from a man in his 70s with acute or convalescent COVID-19. CDR3s include the opening cysteine and the closing phenylalanine or tryptophan. The order of the fields is J gene, V gene, clone size, D gene, CDR3 protein, CDR3 DNA. A D gene is named only where the DNA matches it firmly. Only part of the rows carry a size: once, few, many, or a class if the clone is expanded.

J: TRBJ1-2; V: TRBV5-4; size: .; D: .; CDR3: CASSPPGHAYGYTF; DNA: TGTGCCAGCAGCCCTCCGGGACATGCCTATGGCTACACCTTC
J: TRBJ2-3; V: TRBV24-1; size: .; D: .; CDR3: CATSDGTTGDTQYF; DNA: TGTGCCACCAGTGATGGAACCACGGGAGATACGCAGTATTTT
J: TRBJ2-3; V: TRBV6-5; size: .; D: .; CDR3: CASSLARGSTDTQYF; DNA: TGTGCCAGCAGCCTGGCCAGGGGAAGCACAGATACGCAGTATTTT
J: TRBJ2-7; V: TRBV12-3/TRBV12-4; size: .; D: TRBD1; CDR3: CASSSHRGEQYF; DNA: TGTGCCAGCAGTTCCCACAGGGGCGAGCAGTACTTC
J: TRBJ2-5; V: TRBV20-1; size: .; D: .; CDR3: CSASWTAKETQYF; DNA: TGCAGTGCTAGTTGGACAGCTAAAGAGACCCAGTACTTC
J: TRBJ2-5; V: TRBV5-4; size: .; D: TRBD2; CDR3: CASSRQAGDETQYF; DNA: TGTGCCAGCAGCCGGCAGGCGGGAGATGAGACCCAGTACTTC
J: TRBJ1-5; V: TRBV6-2/TRBV6-3; size: .; D: TRBD1; CDR3: CASSYGLNRGDQPQHF; DNA: TGTGCCAGCAGTTACGGGTTAAACAGGGGGGATCAGCCCCAGCATTTT
J: TRBJ1-4; V: TRBV15; size: .; D: .; CDR3: CATSRDSGKLFF; DNA: TGTGCCACCAGCAGAGATAGTGGAAAACTGTTTTTT
J: TRBJ2-7; V: TRBV18; size: .; D: TRBD1; CDR3: CASSTRDRNGEQYF; DNA: TGTGCCAGCTCGACCCGGGACAGGAACGGGGAGCAGTACTTC
J: TRBJ1-4; V: TRBV19; size: .; D: TRBD1; CDR3: CASTKGASTNEKLFF; DNA: TGTGCCAGTACTAAGGGGGCATCAACTAATGAAAAACTGTTTTTT
J: TRBJ2-2; V: TRBV5-1; size: few; D: TRBD2; CDR3: CASSLASGGRSGELFF; DNA: TGCGCCAGCAGCTTGGCGAGCGGGGGGCGTAGCGGGGAGCTGTTTTTT
J: TRBJ1-5; V: TRBV2; size: few; D: .; CDR3: CASSGGQNQPQHF; DNA: TGTGCCAGCAGTGGAGGACAGAATCAGCCCCAGCATTTT
J: TRBJ1-6; V: TRBV5-1; size: .; D: .; CDR3: CASSLDSQNSPLHF; DNA: TGCGCCAGCAGCTTGGATAGCCAAAATTCACCCCTCCACTTT
J: TRBJ1-5; V: TRBV28; size: few; D: .; CDR3: CASSSGQANQPQHF; DNA: TGTGCCAGCAGCTCTGGGCAGGCCAATCAGCCCCAGCATTTT
J: TRBJ1-2; V: TRBV5-4; size: .; D: .; CDR3: CASSRGGAALYGYTF; DNA: TGTGCCAGCAGCCGCGGGGGGGCAGCACTCTATGGCTACACCTTC
J: TRBJ1-5; V: TRBV7-9; size: .; D: .; CDR3: CASSPGVDQPQHF; DNA: TGTGCCAGCAGTCCAGGTGTGGATCAGCCCCAGCATTTT
J: TRBJ2-7; V: TRBV27; size: .; D: .; CDR3: CASSLDIGVPDLYEQYF; DNA: TGTGCCAGCAGTTTAGATATCGGGGTACCGGATCTCTACGAGCAGTACTTC
J: TRBJ2-2; V: TRBV28; size: .; D: .; CDR3: CASSLWGQGNTGELFF; DNA: TGTGCCAGCAGTTTATGGGGGCAGGGGAACACCGGGGAGCTGTTTTTT
J: TRBJ1-2; V: TRBV6-5; size: once; D: .; CDR3: CASSPEGNYGYTF; DNA: TGTGCCAGCAGCCCGGAGGGAAACTATGGCTACACCTTC
J: TRBJ2-5; V: TRBV7-6; size: few; D: .; CDR3: CASSPGETQYF; DNA: TGTGCCAGCAGCCCGGGAGAGACCCAGTACTTC
J: TRBJ1-5; V: TRBV19; size: .; D: .; CDR3: CASSLTEYQPQHF; DNA: TGTGCCAGTAGTTTGACAGAATATCAGCCCCAGCATTTT
J: TRBJ1-1; V: TRBV11-2; size: .; D: .; CDR3: CASSLGAGTEAFF; DNA: TGTGCCAGCAGCTTGGGGGCTGGGACTGAAGCTTTCTTT
J: TRBJ2-2; V: TRBV7-2; size: .; D: .; CDR3: CASSLARRETGELFF; DNA: TGTGCCAGCAGCTTAGCTAGGAGGGAAACCGGGGAGCTGTTTTTT
J: TRBJ2-3; V: TRBV5-1; size: .; D: TRBD2; CDR3: CASSFTLAGDTDTQYF; DNA: TGCGCCAGCAGCTTTACTCTAGCGGGGGACACAGATACGCAGTATTTT
J: TRBJ2-2; V: TRBV14; size: once; D: TRBD1; CDR3: CASSQLQGRTGELFF; DNA: TGTGCCAGCAGCCAACTACAGGGGCGCACCGGGGAGCTGTTTTTT
J: TRBJ2-5; V: TRBV29-1; size: .; D: TRBD1; CDR3: CSGGQGWETQYF; DNA: TGCAGCGGGGGACAGGGGTGGGAGACCCAGTACTTC
J: TRBJ2-3; V: TRBV6-2/TRBV6-3; size: .; D: TRBD1; CDR3: CASSWDSSTDTQYF; DNA: TGTGCCAGCAGTTGGGACAGTAGCACAGATACGCAGTATTTT
J: TRBJ1-5; V: TRBV18; size: .; D: .; CDR3: CASSPEQGVNQPQHF; DNA: TGTGCCAGCTCACCTGAACAGGGAGTCAATCAGCCCCAGCATTTT
J: TRBJ2-1; V: TRBV19; size: .; D: .; CDR3: CASSQRLGSYNEQFF; DNA: TGTGCCAGTAGCCAGCGACTAGGCTCCTACAATGAGCAGTTCTTC
J: TRBJ2-5; V: TRBV27; size: .; D: .; CDR3: CASSSTPGMYETQYF; DNA: TGTGCCAGCAGTTCGACGCCGGGGATGTACGAGACCCAGTACTTC
J: TRBJ2-5; V: TRBV24-1; size: once; D: .; CDR3: CATAHSETQYF; DNA: TGTGCCACCGCGCATTCGGAGACCCAGTACTTC
J: TRBJ2-5; V: TRBV25-1; size: .; D: .; CDR3: CASSAGETQYF; DNA: TGTGCCAGCTCCGCGGGAGAGACCCAGTACTTC
J: TRBJ2-5; V: TRBV5-1; size: .; D: TRBD1; CDR3: CASSLQGAETQYF; DNA: TGCGCCAGCAGCTTACAGGGGGCGGAGACCCAGTACTTC
J: TRBJ1-1; V: TRBV6-2/TRBV6-3; size: .; D: .; CDR3: CASSYPNGQNTEAFF; DNA: TGTGCCAGCAGTTACCCCAATGGCCAGAACACTGAAGCTTTCTTT
J: TRBJ2-5; V: TRBV5-6; size: .; D: .; CDR3: CASSNRQRQETQYF; DNA: TGTGCCAGCAGCAACCGACAGCGTCAAGAGACCCAGTACTTC
J: TRBJ1-4; V: TRBV7-9; size: .; D: TRBD1; CDR3: CASSLLVQGASNEKLFF; DNA: TGTGCCAGCAGCTTATTAGTACAGGGGGCATCTAATGAAAAACTGTTTTTT
J: TRBJ2-6; V: TRBV4-2; size: .; D: TRBD2; CDR3: CASSQGRRGLASGRYGANVLTF; DNA: TGTGCCAGCAGCCAAGGCCGCAGGGGTCTCGCTAGCGGGAGATATGGGGCCAACGTCCTGACTTTC
J: TRBJ2-3; V: TRBV3-1/TRBV3-2; size: .; D: .; CDR3: CASSPGSDTQYF; DNA: TGTGCCAGCAGCCCGGGGTCAGATACGCAGTATTTT
J: TRBJ2-1; V: TRBV5-4; size: .; D: TRBD2; CDR3: CASSSLLAGGLNEQFF; DNA: TGTGCCAGCAGCTCATTACTAGCGGGGGGCCTCAATGAGCAGTTCTTC
J: TRBJ2-7; V: TRBV19; size: .; D: .; CDR3: CASSRQDEQYF; DNA: TGTGCCAGTAGCCGACAGGACGAGCAGTACTTC
J: TRBJ2-7; V: TRBV7-2; size: .; D: TRBD2; CDR3: CASSLFLGLGDYEQYF; DNA: TGTGCCAGCAGCTTATTTTTGGGACTAGGGGACTACGAGCAGTACTTC
J: TRBJ2-3; V: TRBV28; size: .; D: .; CDR3: CASSSSVVGTDTQYF; DNA: TGTGCCAGCAGCTCTAGCGTTGTGGGCACAGATACGCAGTATTTT
J: TRBJ2-1; V: TRBV19; size: .; D: .; CDR3: CASSIDQVGGPILGEQFF; DNA: TGTGCCAGTAGTATAGATCAGGTGGGGGGGCCGATATTAGGTGAGCAGTTCTTC
J: TRBJ1-5; V: TRBV5-4; size: .; D: TRBD1; CDR3: CASSDGDRGNQPQHF; DNA: TGTGCCAGCAGCGATGGGGACAGGGGTAATCAGCCCCAGCATTTT
J: TRBJ2-7; V: TRBV6-1; size: .; D: .; CDR3: CASSGSPTVSSYEQYF; DNA: TGTGCCAGCAGTGGATCCCCGACAGTCAGCTCCTACGAGCAGTACTTC
J: TRBJ1-1; V: TRBV5-4; size: .; D: TRBD1; CDR3: CASSLPTGSTEAFF; DNA: TGTGCCAGCAGCCTACCGACAGGGAGCACTGAAGCTTTCTTT
J: TRBJ1-1; V: TRBV7-9; size: .; D: TRBD1; CDR3: CASSQGGRTFF; DNA: TGTGCCAGCAGTCAAGGGGGCCGGACTTTCTTT
J: TRBJ2-3; V: TRBV5-5; size: .; D: .; CDR3: CASTHLGALGTDTQYF; DNA: TGTGCCAGCACCCACCTAGGGGCTCTGGGCACAGATACGCAGTATTTT
J: TRBJ2-1; V: TRBV24-1; size: few; D: TRBD2; CDR3: CATSKTQLGGTNNEQFF; DNA: TGTGCCACCAGTAAAACCCAATTGGGGGGGACCAACAATGAGCAGTTCTTC